These 20 T cell receptor beta chains originate from one sample sequenced in a study of T cell changes during pregnancy in multiple sclerosis. Using immunoSEQ multiplex PCR, the repertoire was profiled, and TCRdb retains in-frame clones only, with some absent. The table includes roughly 89,000 clones, 94% detected once. The sample was peripheral blood, taken after pregnancy. Every receptor here comes from a female donor in good health, enrolled as a control in a pregnancy study.

The chain combines TRBV7-8 with TRBJ2-1, with TRBD1 matching over 7 bases. This CDR3 region has 15 residues. The junction had 10 bases not matched to a gene; V was cut back by 5 bases and J by 6 bases. Germline V CDR1 and CDR2: SGHVS, FQNEAQ. The CDR3 DNA reads as TGTGCCAGCAGCCAAGGACAGGTGGGGTCCAATGAGCAGTTCTTC. It encodes CASSQGQVGSNEQFF.

V usage is TRBV4-2 and J usage is TRBJ2-5; 7 nucleotides agree with TRBD2. CDR1 LGHNA and CDR2 YNFKEQ come from the germline V gene. V dropped 4 bases and J dropped 1; count of bases not matched to a gene: 3. The CDR3 is 14 residues long. CDR3 loop: CASSPGLPQETQYF. CDR3 in DNA: TGTGCCAGCAGCCCGGGACTACCCCAAGAGACCCAGTACTTC.

This chain links TRBV7-9 with TRBJ2-6; D possibly corresponds to TRBD1 (6 bases). The CDR3 length is 16 residues. The V and J ends lost 3 bases and 0 bases respectively, with 9 bases between them. Germline CDR1 is SEHNR and CDR2 is FQNEAQ (reference sequence). The CDR3 bases are TGTGCCAGCAGCTTGGACAGACCCTCTGGGGCCAACGTCCTGACTTTC. Amino acid sequence: CASSLDRPSGANVLTF.

The rearrangement uses TRBV27 and TRBJ2-7, with D maybe TRBD1 (6 bases). The CDR3 extends over 13 amino acids. CDR1 and CDR2 from the germline V gene are MNHEY and SMNVEV (reference sequence). V dropped 3 bases and J dropped 3 bases, with 9 bases sitting between them. CDR3 bases: TGTGCCAGCAGTTTTGGGGGCCTCTACGAGCAGTACTTC. Translating gives CASSFGGLYEQYF.

CDR3 nucleotides: TGTGCCAGTGGGGTCGGGGGGGCTGGGGAGACCCAGTACTTC. Translation: CASGVGGAGETQYF. J is TRBJ2-5 and V is TRBV19; 8 bases agree with TRBD2. J lost 5 bases, V lost 8 bases, and 10 bases had no gene match. Germline CDR1 LNHDA, CDR2 SQIVND (reference sequence). This CDR3 spans 14 amino acids.

The V and J genes are TRBV2 and TRBJ2-1; 7 bases map to TRBD1. With 6 bases clipped from V and 4 bases from J, the junction kept 6 bases outside the gene matches. This CDR3 contains 14 residues. Germline values: CDR1 SNHLY, CDR2 FYNNEI. In DNA, the CDR3 is TGTGCCAGCAGAACCGGGACAGAATACAATGAGCAGTTCTTC. Protein: CASRTGTEYNEQFF.

The chain employs TRBV9 and TRBJ2-1; 10 bases line up with TRBD2. This CDR3 comprises 13 residues. V shed 4 bases and J 10 bases; nucleotides not matched to a gene: 5. The germline CDR1 and CDR2 sequences are SGDLS and YYNGEE. CDR3 in amino acids: CASSFRLAGEQFF. The CDR3 region has the DNA TGTGCCAGCAGCTTCCGACTAGCGGGCGAGCAGTTCTTC.

The chain is built from TRBV19 and TRBJ2-7; 7 nucleotides align to TRBD1. The germline CDR1 and CDR2 sequences are LNHDA and SQIVND (reference sequence). The CDR3 contains 16 residues. V gave up 3 bases and J gave up 4 bases; unmatched junction bases: 12. CDR3 residues: CASSIAGDSFFYEQYF. The CDR3 DNA reads as TGTGCCAGTAGTATCGCAGGGGACAGCTTCTTTTACGAGCAGTACTTC.

The chain couples TRBV29-1 to TRBJ2-5, with 7 bases identical to TRBD1. Unmatched junction bases numbered 7, after V lost 6 bases and J lost 0 bases. Per the germline V gene, CDR1 is SQVTM and CDR2 is ANQGSEA. The CDR3 loop spans 14 amino acids. The CDR3 DNA sequence: TGCAGCGTCCCCTCACAGGGGTACCAAGAGACCCAGTACTTC. It translates to CSVPSQGYQETQYF. The full variable domain, in which reference TRBV29-1 and TRBJ2-5 provide the parts outside the CDR3, is SAVISQKPSRDICQRGTSLTIQCQVDSQVTMMFWYRQQPGQSLTLIATANQGSEATYESGFVIDKFPISRPNLTFSTLTVSNMSPEDSSIYLCSVPSQGYQETQYFGPGTRLLVL.

The rearrangement uses TRBV4-1 and TRBJ2-3; 16 bases align to TRBD2. CDR1 and CDR2 from the germline V gene are MGHRA and YSYEKL. V was clipped by 0 bases and J by 2 bases; unmatched bases: 11. This CDR3 is built from 21 residues. CDR3 sequence: CASSQEPSGTSGRGTTDTQYF. CDR3 coding DNA: TGCGCCAGCAGCCAAGAACCTTCAGGGACTAGCGGGAGGGGGACCACAGATACGCAGTATTTT.

V and J are TRBV5-4 and TRBJ1-1; D might be TRBD1 (5 bases). Trimming removed 1 base at V and 0 bases at J, with 10 bases between. The CDR3 extends over 15 amino acids. The germline V gene has CDR1 SGHNT and CDR2 YYREEE (reference sequence). CDR3 residues: CASSLHGGLNTEAFF. The CDR3 nucleotides read TGTGCCAGCAGCTTGCATGGGGGGTTGAACACTGAAGCTTTCTTT.

V and J are TRBV19 and TRBJ1-2, with no clear D. CDR3 length: 14 amino acids. CDR1 is LNHDA, CDR2 SQIVND, per germline (reference sequence). The V and J ends lost 1 base and 4 bases respectively, with 10 bases between them. The CDR3 DNA follows: TGTGCCAGTAGTATAGTAACTACGAGCTATGGCTACACCTTC. Translated, it gives CASSIVTTSYGYTF.

The gene calls are TRBV5-4 and TRBJ2-3, with TRBD1 matching over 11 bases. The J segment lost 4 bases and the V segment lost 0 bases, leaving 1 base of the junction unmatched. Germline V gene sequence: CDR1 SGHNT, CDR2 YYREEE (reference sequence). The CDR3 is made up of 15 amino acids. CDR3 DNA sequence: TGTGCCAGCAGCTTGGGGACAGGGGGCCCAGATACGCAGTATTTT. It specifies CASSLGTGGPDTQYF.

The chain couples TRBV29-1 to TRBJ1-1; D gene uncertain. V shed 4 bases and J shed 9 bases, with 9 bases lying between them. CDR3 length equals 10 residues. Germline CDR1 reads SQVTM; CDR2 reads ANQGSEA. In DNA form, the CDR3 reads TGCAGCGTTGGCCGAGACAAAGCTTTCTTT. Encoded protein: CSVGRDKAFF.

The chain links TRBV19 to TRBJ2-3, with TRBD1 as a possible D gene (5 bases). The V gene's germline CDR1 is LNHDA and CDR2 SQIVND (reference sequence). The CDR3 has 13 residues. Trimming shortened V by 10 bases and J by 0 bases, and 11 bases separated the two germline ends. CDR3 DNA: TGTGCCACCATAGACAGAAGCACAGATACGCAGTATTTT. Translating it yields CATIDRSTDTQYF.

This chain uses TRBV25-1 with TRBJ1-4; D unresolved. The germline V gene has CDR1 MGHDK and CDR2 SYGVNS. This CDR3 is 12 amino acids long. V gave up 5 bases and J gave up 7 bases, with 8 bases separating them. The CDR3 nucleotides are TGTGCCAGCAGTCTCAGCGTTGAAAAACTGTTTTTT. It codes for CASSLSVEKLFF.

The J gene is TRBJ2-1, the V gene TRBV19, with TRBD2 identical over 11 bases. The germline CDR1 and CDR2 sequences are LNHDA and SQIVND (reference sequence). V was clipped by 1 base and J by 3 bases; unmatched bases: 2. The CDR3 totals 16 residues. The CDR3 nucleotides are TGTGCCAGTAGTATAGGGGGGACTAGCGGCTACAATGAGCAGTTCTTC. Translating it yields CASSIGGTSGYNEQFF.

This chain joins TRBV6-1 and TRBJ1-5; the D gene is possibly TRBD1 (6 bases). Germline V CDR1 and CDR2: MNHNS, SASEGT. This CDR3 spans 14 amino acids. The V end lost 1 base, the J end lost 5 bases, and 9 bases lay between the germline ends. The DNA for the CDR3 is TGTGCCAGCAGTGAAGGAGACAGGTATCAGCCCCAGCATTTT. Amino acids: CASSEGDRYQPQHF.

The genes are TRBV10-3 and TRBJ1-2; 7 bases align to TRBD1. Germline lookup yields CDR1 ENHRY and CDR2 SYGVKD. The junction had 15 bases not matched to a gene; V was cut back by 2 bases and J by 6 bases. CDR3 length: 17 amino acids. CDR3 in amino acids: CAISERRGRSGGNGYTF. The CDR3 nucleotides are TGTGCCATCAGTGAGCGAAGGGGGCGAAGTGGCGGGAATGGCTACACCTTC.

The chain is built from TRBV7-9 and TRBJ2-7, with TRBD1 matching 8 bases. V lost 7 bases to trimming and J lost 3 bases; unmatched junction nucleotides: 5. This CDR3 is built from 13 residues. Per the germline V gene, CDR1 is SEHNR and CDR2 is FQNEAQ (reference sequence). CDR3: CASTEDRGYEQYF. The CDR3 nucleotides read TGTGCCAGCACCGAAGACAGGGGCTACGAGCAGTACTTC. Based on the CDR3 plus reference TRBV7-9 and TRBJ2-7, the full variable domain is DTGVSQNPRHKITKRGQNVTFRCDPISEHNRLYWYRQTLGQGPEFLTYFQNEAQLEKSRLLSDRFSAERPKGSFSTLEIQRTEQGDSAMYLCASTEDRGYEQYFGPGTRLTVT.